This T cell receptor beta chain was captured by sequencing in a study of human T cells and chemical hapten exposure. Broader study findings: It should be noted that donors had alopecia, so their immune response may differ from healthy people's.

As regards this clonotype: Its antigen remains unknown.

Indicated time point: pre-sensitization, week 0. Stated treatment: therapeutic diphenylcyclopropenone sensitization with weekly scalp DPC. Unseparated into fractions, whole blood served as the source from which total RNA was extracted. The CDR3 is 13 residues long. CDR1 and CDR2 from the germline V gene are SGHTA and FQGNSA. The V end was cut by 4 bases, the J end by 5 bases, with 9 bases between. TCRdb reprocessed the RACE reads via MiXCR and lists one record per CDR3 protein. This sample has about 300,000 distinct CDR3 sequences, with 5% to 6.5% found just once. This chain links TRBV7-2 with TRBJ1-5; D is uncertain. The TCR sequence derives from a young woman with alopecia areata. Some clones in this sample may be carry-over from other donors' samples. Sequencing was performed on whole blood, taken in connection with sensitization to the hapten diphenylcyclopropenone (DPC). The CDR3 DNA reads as TGTGCCAGCAGCTCCGGAACGGATCAGCCCCAGCATTTT. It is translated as CASSSGTDQPQHF.